This T cell receptor beta chain is from a study of human T cells and chemical hapten exposure. Time point in this sample: pre-sensitization, week 0. The sample's treatment: therapeutic diphenylcyclopropenone sensitization with weekly scalp DPC. TCRdb used MiXCR to reprocess the RACE reads, holding one entry per CDR3 protein. The table records 300,000 to 450,000 distinct CDR3 sequences, 5.1% of them present only once. The CDR3 has 15 residues. Trimming removed 3 bases from V and 3 bases from J; junction bases left unmatched: 3. The germline CDR1 and CDR2 sequences are ENHRY and SYGVKD. The genes are TRBV10-3 and TRBJ2-5; the match to TRBD1 covers 11 bases. This material consisted of whole blood, taken in connection with sensitization to the hapten diphenylcyclopropenone (DPC). The origin of this receptor is a woman aged 45-65 years with alopecia areata. Some clones in this sample may be carry-over from other donors' samples. CDR3 in DNA: TGTGCCATCAGTGAACTGGGACAGGGGGAAGAGACCCAGTACTTC. Its translation: CAISELGQGEETQYF.